The entry below describes one TCR beta chain. Its specificity is not known. Generated by immunoSEQ multiplex PCR, the TCRdb table keeps only in-frame clones and is missing some. The sample lists 25,000 to 30,000 clones, approximately 89% occurring once. The sample comes from a study of T cells in narcolepsy. Study context: Enrolled donors included narcolepsy type 1 or type 2 patients and healthy controls.

Study results and caveats: Healthy controls reportedly lacked the autoreactive clonotypes serially found in patients' blood. Some memory CD4+ repertoires had no autoreactive clone sequences. Autoreactive HCRT-specific and TRIB2-specific clonotypes were marked in same-patient CSF-versus-blood CD4+ comparisons.

Germline loops: CDR1 SGHTA, CDR2 FQGNSA. V lost 0 bases, J lost 5 bases, and 5 bases stayed unmatched. CDR3 size: 16 residues. This sequence joins TRBV7-2 and TRBJ2-1; 9 bases map to TRBD2. The TCR comes from a human donor in good health. The specimen was memory (CD45RA-) CD4+ T cells from blood. The DNA for the CDR3 is TGTGCCAGCAGCTTAGCTAGACTAGCGGCCCACAATGAGCAGTTCTTC. Its translation is CASSLARLAAHNEQFF.